This TCR beta chain was sequenced during a study of post-analysis software for immune sequencing data. Study as a whole: Relapsing-remitting, secondary progressive and progressive-relapsing multiple sclerosis were all included among the disease courses.

In the case of this clonotype: Its antigen is still unknown.

The TCR beta cDNA libraries carried unique molecular identifiers. T cells numbering 1 to 10 million yielded cDNA molecules that totaled approximately 500,000. MiXCR was run by TCRdb on the PCR reads, yielding one entry per CDR3 protein. The profile shows hundreds of thousands of distinct CDR3 sequences, about 27% of them singletons. The CDR3 runs to 12 residues. Trimming removed 7 bases from V and 4 bases from J, with 11 bases in between. General study results and limits: Significantly decreased normalized Chao1 diversity was recorded for multiple sclerosis patients relative to controls. Among four to six TRBV segments more frequent in patients than controls were TRBV5-6, TRBV5-1 and TRBV20-1.

This receptor was obtained from a girl aged 5-17 years with multiple sclerosis. The specimen sequenced was blood. V and J are TRBV12-3 or TRBV12-4 and TRBJ2-7; D possibly corresponds to TRBD2 (6 bases). CDR3 region: CASMGGFYEQYF. The CDR3, as DNA: TGTGCCAGCATGGGGGGTTTTTACGAGCAGTACTTC.